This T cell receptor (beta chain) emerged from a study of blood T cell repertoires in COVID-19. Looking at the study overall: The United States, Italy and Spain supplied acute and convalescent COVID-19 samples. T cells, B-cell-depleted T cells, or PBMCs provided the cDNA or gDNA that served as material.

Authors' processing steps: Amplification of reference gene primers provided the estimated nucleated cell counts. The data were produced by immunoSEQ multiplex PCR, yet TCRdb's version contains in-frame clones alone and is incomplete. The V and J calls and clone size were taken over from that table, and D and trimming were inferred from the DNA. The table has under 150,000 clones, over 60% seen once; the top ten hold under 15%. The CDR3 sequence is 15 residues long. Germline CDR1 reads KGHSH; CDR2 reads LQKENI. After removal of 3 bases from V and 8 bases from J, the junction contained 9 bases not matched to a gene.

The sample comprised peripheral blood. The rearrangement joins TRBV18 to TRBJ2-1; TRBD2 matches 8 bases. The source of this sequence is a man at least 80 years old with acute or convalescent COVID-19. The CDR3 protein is CASSPRGVLTDEQFF. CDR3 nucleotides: TGTGCCAGCTCACCGCGGGGGGTGTTAACGGATGAGCAGTTCTTC.